The T cell receptor (beta chain) described here comes from a study of shared clonotypes between healthy human individuals. All the donors were Caucasian adults who lived in Nashville, Tennessee. Assay: immunoSEQ multiplex PCR; the TCRdb copy retains only in-frame clones and omits some. Of about 2 million clones detected, 90% to 95% appear once; the ten largest clones hold 0.13%. The CDR3 runs 15 residues. Trimming took 0 bases from V and 7 from J; bases not matched to a gene: 7. Germline CDR1 is SGHRS and CDR2 is YFSETQ. The clonotype originates from a man younger than 30 in good health. The chain employs TRBV5-1 and TRBJ2-5; 9 bases are a match to TRBD2. The material sequenced was naive CD4+ T cells sorted from blood. Subset of the sample: CD45RA+ positively selected. This CDR3 is CASSLGAGGPLTQYF. In DNA, the CDR3 is TGCGCCAGCAGCTTGGGTGCGGGAGGGCCCTTGACCCAGTACTTC.